This T cell receptor beta chain was sequenced in a study of T cells after yellow fever vaccination. The study made its TCR cDNA through 5'RACE template switching. That step introduced a universal primer site along with UMIs. TCRdb analysed the 5' RACE reads with MiXCR anew, one entry per CDR3 protein. This table holds 300,000 or so distinct CDR3 sequences, approximately 8% found once. Worth noting for this clonotype: Antigen: not known.

V dropped 7 bases and J dropped 4 bases, with 10 bases sitting between them. The CDR3 is made up of 13 amino acids. Germline values: CDR1 SEHNR, CDR2 FQNEAQ (reference sequence). Study results and caveats: Reappearance after the booster was observed for most primary-vaccination clones (96% CD4, over 70% CD8). Any FACS-sorted repertoire could hold abundant clonotypes that contaminate it from the bulk population.

The sequence was obtained from a man aged 18-30 years who received the YFV17D yellow fever vaccine. The source material was PBMCs, sampled roughly seven weeks after the first yellow fever vaccination. The chain carries TRBV7-9 and TRBJ2-2; no reliable D call. CDR3 region: CASTPTTTGELFF. The CDR3 coding sequence is TGTGCCAGCACCCCCACCACCACCGGGGAGCTGTTTTTT.